This T cell receptor (beta chain) originates from a study of graft-versus-host responses after intestinal transplantation. Method: immunoSEQ multiplex PCR; TCRdb's copy keeps in-frame clones and lacks some. The sample holds 80,000 to 100,000 clones, less than 90% seen once. Study-wide results and limits: Where graft-donor T cell macrochimerism was present, patients had high graft-versus-host to host-versus-graft clonal ratios in allografts.

Points on this clone: As yet, its antigen is unknown.

The sample was unstimulated CD4+ T cells sorted from spleen or lymph node cells, taken before intestinal transplant. This clonotype was sampled from a human donor who received an intestinal transplant.

DNA for the CDR3: TGCGCCAGCAGCTCCCGCTTCCCAGGGGCCGCACTGTCAGTAGCTTTCTTT. This gives the protein CASSSRFPGAALSVAFF. The chain is built from TRBV5-1 and TRBJ1-1, with a weak D call TRBD1 (6 bases). The CDR3 is 17 residues long. Germline CDR1 is SGHRS and CDR2 is YFSETQ. V dropped 3 bases and J dropped 10 bases, with 28 bases sitting between them.